This TCR beta chain was recovered during a study of cytomegalovirus exposure and HLA in healthy donors. In the study overall: For the roughly 390 genotyped donors, about 79% fell within the Caucasian-associated ancestry cluster.

This CDR3 spans 16 amino acids. The germline CDR1 and CDR2 sequences are SGHRS and YFSETQ. The V gene end was trimmed by 2 bases and the J gene end by 4 bases; junction bases not matched to a gene: 7. To note about this clone: The antigen is unknown.

The PCR contained 60 Vbeta and 13 Jbeta primers. Produced via immunoSEQ multiplex PCR; TCRdb's table is partial and in-frame only. The sample holds around 130,000 clones; about two thirds are singletons and the top ten take about 3%. Study-wide findings and caveats: CMV serostatus stood as the only immune exposure information on hand. Researchers reportedly found TCR beta sequences accurately predicted most subjects' HLA-A and HLA-B alleles.

The receptor's source is a woman aged 55-70 years in good health and CMV-seropositive. The V and J genes are TRBV5-1 and TRBJ2-3; TRBD2 matches 10 bases. Material: PBMCs. In DNA, the CDR3 is TGCGCCAGCAGCTTTAGCGGGGGGCCTCGCCCAGATACGCAGTATTTT. It encodes CASSFSGGPRPDTQYF.